Presented here are 9 T cell receptor beta chains from one specimen sequenced in a study of human T cells and chemical hapten exposure. The sample's time point: patch test 2, 6 weeks after DPC sensitization. This sample's treatment: therapeutic diphenylcyclopropenone sensitization with weekly scalp DPC. Via MiXCR, TCRdb re-called the RACE reads, giving one row per CDR3 protein. The sample holds 85,000 or so distinct CDR3 sequences, more than 9% seen once. The source was whole blood, collected in connection with sensitization to the hapten diphenylcyclopropenone (DPC). Source of these receptors: a man aged 18 to 30 with alopecia areata. Some clones in this sample may be carry-over from other donors' samples.

Details on this clonotype: A much larger clone is a single base away; this may be a read error. The chain is built from TRBV11-2 and TRBJ2-5; D ambiguous. The CDR3 runs 12 residues. V gave up 3 bases and J gave up 5 bases, with 7 bases separating them. Germline CDR1 reads SGHAT; CDR2 reads FQNNGV. CDR3 in DNA: TGTGCCAGCAGCTTGGGCGACGAGACCCAGTACTTC. Amino acid sequence: CASSLGDETQYF.

The chain recombines TRBV29-1 with TRBJ1-2; D possibly corresponds to TRBD1 (5 bases). The CDR3 covers 10 residues. Germline V gene sequence: CDR1 SQVTM, CDR2 ANQGSEA. Trimming removed 3 bases at V and 8 bases at J, with 7 bases between. CDR3 residues: CSVDRAGYTF. CDR3 nucleotide sequence: TGCAGCGTTGACAGGGCCGGCTACACCTTC.

In this sample, this clonotype turned up a few times. The gene calls are TRBV12-3 or TRBV12-4 and TRBJ1-5, with unresolved D. V was shortened by 2 bases and J by 9 bases, with 8 bases between the two germline ends. CDR3 length: 12 residues. CDR3 protein: CASSLSRLPQHF. CDR3 nucleotides: TGTGCCAGCAGTTTATCGAGACTGCCCCAGCATTTT.

Ten or more counts support this clonotype. The chain couples TRBV18 to TRBJ1-1; D unclear. This CDR3 region has 15 residues. Germline lookup yields CDR1 KGHSH and CDR2 LQKENI. V lost 5 bases and J lost 5, with 18 bases in between. The chain's CDR3 is CASSSTRGVVTEAFF. CDR3 DNA sequence: TGTGCCAGCTCATCCACTCGGGGAGTCGTGACTGAAGCTTTCTTT.

Only a few counts were recorded for this clonotype. The chain carries TRBV7-2 and TRBJ1-1; D gene ambiguous. The V gene's germline CDR1 is SGHTA and CDR2 FQGNSA. This CDR3 contains 15 residues. With 1 base removed from V and 5 bases from J, the gap between germline ends came to 14 bases. CDR3 sequence: CASSLVALGGTEAFF. The DNA for the CDR3 is TGTGCCAGCAGCTTAGTTGCGTTAGGAGGAACTGAAGCTTTCTTT.

This clonotype was found a few times. This chain joins TRBV4-3 and TRBJ2-1, with 7 bases aligning to TRBD2. This CDR3 is 16 amino acids long. With V trimmed by 1 base and J by 4 bases, 7 bases remained unmatched. CDR1 LGHNA and CDR2 YSLEER come from the germline V gene. The CDR3 region is CASSQVGLGLYNEQFF. The CDR3 nucleotides are TGCGCCAGCAGCCAAGTAGGTCTGGGACTATACAATGAGCAGTTCTTC.

This clonotype was picked up a small number of times. The chain joins TRBV6-1 to TRBJ2-1; weak D call: TRBD1 (5 bases). Germline values: CDR1 MNHNS, CDR2 SASEGT. This CDR3 region has 12 residues. Deletions cut 6 bases from V and 7 bases from J, with 10 bases between. CDR3 in amino acids: CASRAGSNEQFF. CDR3 nucleotides: TGTGCCAGCAGGGCAGGGTCAAATGAGCAGTTCTTC.

The rearrangement links TRBV28 to TRBJ2-3; 9 nucleotides agree with TRBD1. Germline V gene sequence: CDR1 MDHEN, CDR2 SYDVKM. Germline trimming cut 7 bases from V and 2 bases from J; bases unmatched to any gene: 10. This CDR3 has 16 amino acids. The CDR3 loop reads CASTLGQGLPTDTQYF. The CDR3 DNA follows: TGTGCCAGCACCCTCGGACAGGGGTTGCCCACAGATACGCAGTATTTT.

This chain links TRBV20-1 with TRBJ2-5; D gene unclear. V lost 3 bases and J 3 bases, leaving 14 bases between the germline ends. Germline loops: CDR1 DFQATT, CDR2 SNEGSKA (reference sequence). The CDR3 extends over 14 amino acids. CDR3: CSASDRMGKETQYF. DNA for the CDR3: TGCAGTGCTAGTGATCGAATGGGGAAAGAGACCCAGTACTTC.